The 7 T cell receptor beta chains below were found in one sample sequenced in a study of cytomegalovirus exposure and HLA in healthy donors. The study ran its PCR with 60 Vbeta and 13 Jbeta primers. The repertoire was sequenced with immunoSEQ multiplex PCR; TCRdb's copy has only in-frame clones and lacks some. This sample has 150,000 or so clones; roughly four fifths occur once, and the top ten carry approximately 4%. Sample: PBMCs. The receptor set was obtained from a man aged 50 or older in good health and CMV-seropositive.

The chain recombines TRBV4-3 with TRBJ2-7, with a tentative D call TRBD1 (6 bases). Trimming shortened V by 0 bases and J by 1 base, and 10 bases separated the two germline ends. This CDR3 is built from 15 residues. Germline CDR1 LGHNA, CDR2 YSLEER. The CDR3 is CASSQDRTGSYEQYF. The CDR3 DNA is TGCGCCAGCAGCCAAGATCGAACAGGGTCCTACGAGCAGTACTTC.

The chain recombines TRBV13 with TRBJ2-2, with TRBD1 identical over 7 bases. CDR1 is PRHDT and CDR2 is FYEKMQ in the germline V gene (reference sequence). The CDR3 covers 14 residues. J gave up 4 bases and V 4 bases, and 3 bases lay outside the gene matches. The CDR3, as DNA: TGTGCCAGCAGCTCGAGACAGGGCACCGGGGAGCTGTTTTTT. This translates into CASSSRQGTGELFF. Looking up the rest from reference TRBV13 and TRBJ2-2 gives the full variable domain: AAGVIQSPRHLIKEKRETATLKCYPIPRHDTVYWYQQGPGQDPQFLISFYEKMQSDKGSIPDRFSAQQFSDYHSELNMSSLELGDSALYFCASSSRQGTGELFFGEGSRLTVL.

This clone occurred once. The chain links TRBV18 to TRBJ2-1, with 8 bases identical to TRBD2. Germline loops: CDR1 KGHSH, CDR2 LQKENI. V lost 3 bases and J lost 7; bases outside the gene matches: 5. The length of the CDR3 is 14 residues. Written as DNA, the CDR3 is TGTGCCAGCTCACCCGGACTAGCTGGTAATGAGCAGTTCTTC. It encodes CASSPGLAGNEQFF.

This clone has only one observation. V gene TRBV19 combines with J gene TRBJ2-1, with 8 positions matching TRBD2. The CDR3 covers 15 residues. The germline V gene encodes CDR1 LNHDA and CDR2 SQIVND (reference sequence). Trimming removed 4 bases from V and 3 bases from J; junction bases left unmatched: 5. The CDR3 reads CASSNRLASYNEQFF. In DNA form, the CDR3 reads TGTGCCAGTAGTAACCGACTAGCGAGCTACAATGAGCAGTTCTTC. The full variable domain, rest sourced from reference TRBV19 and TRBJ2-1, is DGGITQSPKYLFRKEGQNVTLSCEQNLNHDAMYWYRQDPGQGLRLIYYSQIVNDFQKGDIAEGYSVSREKKESFPLTVTSAQKNPTAFYLCASSNRLASYNEQFFGPGTRLTVL.

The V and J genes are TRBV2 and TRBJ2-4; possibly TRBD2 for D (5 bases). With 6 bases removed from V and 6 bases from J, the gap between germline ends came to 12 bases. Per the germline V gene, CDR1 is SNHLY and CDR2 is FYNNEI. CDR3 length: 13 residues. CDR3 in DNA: TGTGCCAGCAGAGCGCGGGCAGGAAACATTCAGTACTTC. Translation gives CASRARAGNIQYF.

The CDR3 spells CASTRGRNTEAFF. The CDR3 region has the DNA TGTGCCAGTACGAGGGGGCGAAACACTGAAGCTTTCTTT. The J gene is TRBJ1-1, the V gene TRBV2; TRBD1 aligns across 7 bases. The CDR3 loop spans 13 amino acids. Germline-derived CDR1 and CDR2 are SNHLY and FYNNEI. V lost 9 bases to trimming and J lost 2 bases; unmatched junction nucleotides: 6.

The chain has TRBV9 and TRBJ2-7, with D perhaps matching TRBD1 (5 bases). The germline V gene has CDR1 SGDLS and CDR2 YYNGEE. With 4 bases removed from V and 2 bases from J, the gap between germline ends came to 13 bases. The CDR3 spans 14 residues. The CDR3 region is CASSLVGATYEQYF. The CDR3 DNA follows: TGTGCCAGCAGCTTGGTAGGGGCGACCTACGAGCAGTACTTC.